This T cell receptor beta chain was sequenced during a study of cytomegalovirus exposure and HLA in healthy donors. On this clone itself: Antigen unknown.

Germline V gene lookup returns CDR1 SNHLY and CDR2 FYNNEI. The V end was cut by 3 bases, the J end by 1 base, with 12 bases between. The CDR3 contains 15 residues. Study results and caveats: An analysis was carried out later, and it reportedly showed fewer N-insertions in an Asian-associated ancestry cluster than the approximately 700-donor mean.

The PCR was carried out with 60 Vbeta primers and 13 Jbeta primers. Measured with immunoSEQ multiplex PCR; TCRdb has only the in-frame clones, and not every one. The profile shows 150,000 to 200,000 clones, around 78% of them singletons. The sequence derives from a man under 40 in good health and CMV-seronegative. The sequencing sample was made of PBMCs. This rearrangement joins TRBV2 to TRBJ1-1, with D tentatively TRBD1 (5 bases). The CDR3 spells CASSDRAQWNTEAFF. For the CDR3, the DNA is TGTGCCAGCAGTGACAGGGCCCAATGGAACACTGAAGCTTTCTTT.